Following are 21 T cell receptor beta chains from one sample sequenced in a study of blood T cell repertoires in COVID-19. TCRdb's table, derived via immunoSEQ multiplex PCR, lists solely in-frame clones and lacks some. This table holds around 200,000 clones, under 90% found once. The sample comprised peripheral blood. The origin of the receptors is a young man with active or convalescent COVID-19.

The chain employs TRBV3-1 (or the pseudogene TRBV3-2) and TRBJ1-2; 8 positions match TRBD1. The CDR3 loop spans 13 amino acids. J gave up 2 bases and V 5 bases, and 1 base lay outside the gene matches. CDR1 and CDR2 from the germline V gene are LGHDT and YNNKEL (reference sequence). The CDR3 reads CASSNRGNYGYTF. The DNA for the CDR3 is TGTGCCAGCAGCAACAGGGGGAACTATGGCTACACCTTC.

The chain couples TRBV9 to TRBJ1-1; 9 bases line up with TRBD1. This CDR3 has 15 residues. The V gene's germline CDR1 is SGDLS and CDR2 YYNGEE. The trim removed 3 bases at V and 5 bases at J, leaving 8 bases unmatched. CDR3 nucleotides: TGTGCCAGCAGCGCACGACAGGGGGTGGGAACTGAAGCTTTCTTT. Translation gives CASSARQGVGTEAFF.

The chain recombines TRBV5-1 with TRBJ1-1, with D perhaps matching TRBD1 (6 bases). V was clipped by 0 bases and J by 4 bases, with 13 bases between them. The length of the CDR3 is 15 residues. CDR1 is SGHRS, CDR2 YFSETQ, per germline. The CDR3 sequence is CASSLALQGPTEAFF. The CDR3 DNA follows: TGCGCCAGCAGCTTGGCGCTCCAGGGGCCCACTGAAGCTTTCTTT.

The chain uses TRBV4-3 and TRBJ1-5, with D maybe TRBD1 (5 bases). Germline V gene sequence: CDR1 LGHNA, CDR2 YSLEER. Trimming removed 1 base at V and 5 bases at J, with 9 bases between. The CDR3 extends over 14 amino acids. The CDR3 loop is CASSQGRGYQPQHF. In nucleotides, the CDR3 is TGCGCCAGCAGCCAAGGTAGGGGATATCAGCCCCAGCATTTT.

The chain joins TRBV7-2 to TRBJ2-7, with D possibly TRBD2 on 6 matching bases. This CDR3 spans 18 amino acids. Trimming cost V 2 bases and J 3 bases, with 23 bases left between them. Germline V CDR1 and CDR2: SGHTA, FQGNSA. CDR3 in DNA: TGTGCCAGCAGCTTACAGCCACCGGGGCGGGGCGGGCGCTACGAGCAGTACTTC. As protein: CASSLQPPGRGGRYEQYF.

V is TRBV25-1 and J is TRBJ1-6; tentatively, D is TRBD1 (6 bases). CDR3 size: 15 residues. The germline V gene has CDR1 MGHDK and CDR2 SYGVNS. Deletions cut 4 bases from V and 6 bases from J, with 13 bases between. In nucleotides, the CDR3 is TGTGCCAGCAGTGGACAAGGACAGACTAATTCACCCCTCCACTTT. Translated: CASSGQGQTNSPLHF.

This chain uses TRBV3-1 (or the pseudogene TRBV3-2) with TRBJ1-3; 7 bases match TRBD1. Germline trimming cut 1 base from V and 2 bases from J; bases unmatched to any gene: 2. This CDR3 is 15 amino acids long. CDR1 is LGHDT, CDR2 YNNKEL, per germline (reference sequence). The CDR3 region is CASSQVTGTGNTIYF. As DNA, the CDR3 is TGTGCCAGCAGCCAAGTGACAGGGACTGGAAACACCATATATTTT.

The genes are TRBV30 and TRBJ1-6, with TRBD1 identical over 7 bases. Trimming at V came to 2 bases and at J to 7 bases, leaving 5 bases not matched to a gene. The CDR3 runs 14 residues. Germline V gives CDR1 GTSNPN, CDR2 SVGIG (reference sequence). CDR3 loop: CAWSTQGGNSPLHF. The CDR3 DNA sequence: TGTGCCTGGAGTACCCAGGGGGGCAATTCACCCCTCCACTTT.

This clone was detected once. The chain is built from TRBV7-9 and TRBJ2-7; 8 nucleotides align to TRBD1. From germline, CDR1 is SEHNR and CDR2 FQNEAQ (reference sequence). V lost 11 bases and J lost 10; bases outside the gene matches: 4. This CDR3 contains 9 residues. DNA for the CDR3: TGTGCCGGACAGGGTAGACAGTACGTC. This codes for CAGQGRQYV.

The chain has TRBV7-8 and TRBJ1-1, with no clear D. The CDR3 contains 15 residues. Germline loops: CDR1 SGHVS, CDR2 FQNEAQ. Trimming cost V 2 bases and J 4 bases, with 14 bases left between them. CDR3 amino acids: CASSLYRAEGTEAFF. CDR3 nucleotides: TGTGCCAGCAGCTTATACAGAGCTGAGGGCACTGAAGCTTTCTTT. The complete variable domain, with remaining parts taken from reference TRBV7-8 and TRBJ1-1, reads GAGVSQSPRYKVAKRGQDVALRCDPISGHVSLFWYQQALGQGPEFLTYFQNEAQLDKSGLPSDRFFAERPEGSVSTLKIQRTQQEDSAVYLCASSLYRAEGTEAFFGQGTRLTVV.

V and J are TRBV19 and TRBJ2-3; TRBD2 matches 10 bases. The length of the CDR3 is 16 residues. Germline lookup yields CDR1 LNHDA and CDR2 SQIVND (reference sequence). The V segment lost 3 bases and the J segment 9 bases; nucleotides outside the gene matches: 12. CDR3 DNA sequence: TGTGCCAGTAGTATTTCGGCTAGCGGGAGCTCGGGCACGCAGTATTTT. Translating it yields CASSISASGSSGTQYF.

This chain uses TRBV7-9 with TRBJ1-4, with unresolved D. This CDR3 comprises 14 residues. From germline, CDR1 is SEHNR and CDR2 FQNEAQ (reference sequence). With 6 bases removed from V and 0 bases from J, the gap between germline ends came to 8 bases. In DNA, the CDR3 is TGTGCCAGCAGGGCCGGGGCAACTAATGAAAAACTGTTTTTT. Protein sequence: CASRAGATNEKLFF.

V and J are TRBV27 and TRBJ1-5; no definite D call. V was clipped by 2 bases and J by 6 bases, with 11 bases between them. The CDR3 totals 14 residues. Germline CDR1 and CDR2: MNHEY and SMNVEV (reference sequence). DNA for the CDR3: TGTGCCAGCAGTTTAGCTGGGGAGAGTCAGCCCCAGCATTTT. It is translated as CASSLAGESQPQHF.

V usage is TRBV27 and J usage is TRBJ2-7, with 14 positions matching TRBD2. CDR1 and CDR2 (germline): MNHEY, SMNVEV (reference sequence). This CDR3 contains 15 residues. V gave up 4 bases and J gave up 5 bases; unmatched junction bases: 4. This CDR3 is CASSSKGLAGDEQYF. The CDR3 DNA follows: TGTGCCAGCAGTTCAAAGGGACTAGCGGGAGACGAGCAGTACTTC.

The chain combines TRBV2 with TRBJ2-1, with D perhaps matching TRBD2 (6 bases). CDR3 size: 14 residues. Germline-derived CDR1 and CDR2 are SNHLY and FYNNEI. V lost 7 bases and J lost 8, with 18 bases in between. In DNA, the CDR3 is TGTGCCAGCAACTCGGCCGGGGGTCAGGATGAGCAGTTCTTC. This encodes CASNSAGGQDEQFF.

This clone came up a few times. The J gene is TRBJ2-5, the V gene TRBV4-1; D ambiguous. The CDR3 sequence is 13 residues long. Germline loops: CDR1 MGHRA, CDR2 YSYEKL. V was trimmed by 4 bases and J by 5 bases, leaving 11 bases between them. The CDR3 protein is CASSRAGWETQYF. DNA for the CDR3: TGCGCCAGCAGCCGCGCCGGGTGGGAGACCCAGTACTTC.

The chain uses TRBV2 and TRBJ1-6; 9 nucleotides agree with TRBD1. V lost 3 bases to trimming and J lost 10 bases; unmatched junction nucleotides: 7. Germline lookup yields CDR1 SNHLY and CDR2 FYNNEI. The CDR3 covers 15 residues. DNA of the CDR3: TGTGCCAGCAGTGAGGGTACGGACAGGGGATCACCCCTCCACTTT. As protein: CASSEGTDRGSPLHF.

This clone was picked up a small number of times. CDR3 bases: TGTGCCTGGAGTCTCGGATGGGGCCGAGACACCATATATTTT. Its protein is CAWSLGWGRDTIYF. The rearrangement links TRBV30 to TRBJ1-3; D is perhaps TRBD1 (5 bases). The V gene's germline CDR1 is GTSNPN and CDR2 SVGIG (reference sequence). V was shortened by 2 bases and J by 8 bases, with 16 bases between the two germline ends. The CDR3 extends over 14 amino acids.

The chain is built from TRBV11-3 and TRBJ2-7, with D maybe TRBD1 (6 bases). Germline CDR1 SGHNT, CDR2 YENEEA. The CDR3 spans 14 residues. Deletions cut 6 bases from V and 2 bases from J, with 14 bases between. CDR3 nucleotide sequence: TGTGCCAGCAGTGTACAGGGCGCTACCTACGAGCAGTACTTC. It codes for CASSVQGATYEQYF.

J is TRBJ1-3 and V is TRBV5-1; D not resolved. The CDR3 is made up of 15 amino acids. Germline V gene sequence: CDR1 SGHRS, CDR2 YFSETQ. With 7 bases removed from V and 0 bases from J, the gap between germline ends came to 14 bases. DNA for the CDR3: TGCGCCAGCCGCGATCAGGCCAACTCTGGAAACACCATATATTTT. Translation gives CASRDQANSGNTIYF.

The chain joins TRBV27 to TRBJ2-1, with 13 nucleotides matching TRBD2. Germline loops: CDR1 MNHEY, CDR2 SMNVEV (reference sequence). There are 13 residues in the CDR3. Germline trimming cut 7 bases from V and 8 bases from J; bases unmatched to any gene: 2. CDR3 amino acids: CASKTSGRHEQFF. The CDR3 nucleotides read TGTGCCAGCAAGACTAGCGGGAGGCATGAGCAGTTCTTC.